This TCR beta chain is drawn from a study of memory CD4+ T cells and cytomegalovirus serostatus. The sort gate was single viable CD3+CD4+CD8-CD45RO+ cells for memory CD4+ T cells. Assay: immunoSEQ multiplex PCR; the TCRdb copy retains only in-frame clones and omits some. The table lists about 92,000 clones, roughly 80% of them singletons. This CDR3 comprises 13 residues. Germline V gene lookup returns CDR1 SGHVS and CDR2 FQNEAQ. V was clipped by 0 bases and J by 2 bases, with 4 bases between them. This TCR was sampled from an adult in good health and CMV-seropositive. The sequenced material came from memory CD4+ T cells from blood. The rearrangement uses TRBV7-8 and TRBJ2-5; D gene uncertain. CDR3 amino acids: CASSLARQETQYF. The CDR3 coding sequence is TGTGCCAGCAGCTTAGCGCGGCAAGAGACCCAGTACTTC.